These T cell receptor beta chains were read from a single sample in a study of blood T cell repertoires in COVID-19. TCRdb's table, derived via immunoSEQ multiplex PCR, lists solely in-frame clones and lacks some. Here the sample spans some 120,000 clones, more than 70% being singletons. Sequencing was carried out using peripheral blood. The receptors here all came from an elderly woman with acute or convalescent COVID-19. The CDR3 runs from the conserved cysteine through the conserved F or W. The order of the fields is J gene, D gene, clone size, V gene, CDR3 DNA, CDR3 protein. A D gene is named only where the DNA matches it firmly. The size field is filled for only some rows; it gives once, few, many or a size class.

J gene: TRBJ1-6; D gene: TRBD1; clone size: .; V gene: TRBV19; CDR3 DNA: TGTGCCAGTAGAGGGCAGGGGGAGAATTCACCCCTCCACTTT; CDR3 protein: CASRGQGENSPLHF
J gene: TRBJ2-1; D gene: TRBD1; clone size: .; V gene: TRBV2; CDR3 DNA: TGTGCCAGCAGTGGACAGGGAAGGACCTACAATGAGCAGTTCTTC; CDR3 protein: CASSGQGRTYNEQFF
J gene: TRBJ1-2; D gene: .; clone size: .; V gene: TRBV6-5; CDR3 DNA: TGTGCCAGCAGTTACCTCAGGGGCCCCCGTGGCTACACCTTC; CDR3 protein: CASSYLRGPRGYTF
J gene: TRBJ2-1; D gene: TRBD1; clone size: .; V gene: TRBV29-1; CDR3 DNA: TGCAGCGGGCAGTGGGGACAGGGCGACAATGAGCAGTTCTTC; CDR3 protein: CSGQWGQGDNEQFF
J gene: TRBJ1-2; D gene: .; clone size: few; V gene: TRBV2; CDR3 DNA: TGTGCCAGCAGTCCCACCCTTCCAGATAGCGGCTACACCTTC; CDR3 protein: CASSPTLPDSGYTF
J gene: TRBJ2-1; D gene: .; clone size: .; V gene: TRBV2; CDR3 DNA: TGTGCCAGCACCAGGAACAATGAGCAGTTCTTC; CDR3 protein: CASTRNNEQFF
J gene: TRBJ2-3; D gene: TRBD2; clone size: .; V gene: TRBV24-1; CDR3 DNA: TGTGCCACCAGTGAGCAGGGACTAGCACTTGCTAGCACAGATACGCAGTATTTT; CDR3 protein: CATSEQGLALASTDTQYF
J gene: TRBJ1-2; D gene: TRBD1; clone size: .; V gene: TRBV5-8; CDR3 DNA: TGTGCCAGCAGCTTCGACAGGGGGGACTATGGCTACACCTTC; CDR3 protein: CASSFDRGDYGYTF
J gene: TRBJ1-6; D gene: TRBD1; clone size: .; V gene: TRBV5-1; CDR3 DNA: TGCGCCAGCAGCACGGGGCCTCGGACAGGGGGCAATTCACCCCTCCACTTT; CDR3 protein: CASSTGPRTGGNSPLHF
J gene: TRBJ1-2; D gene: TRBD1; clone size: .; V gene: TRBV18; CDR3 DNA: TGTGCCAGCTCACCACCGGGACAGGGGGCAAGTGGCTACACCTTC; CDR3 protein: CASSPPGQGASGYTF
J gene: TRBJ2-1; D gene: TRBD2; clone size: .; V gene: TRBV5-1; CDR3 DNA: TGCGCCAGCAGCCTCCCGGGACTAGCGAACAATGAGCAGTTCTTC; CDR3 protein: CASSLPGLANNEQFF
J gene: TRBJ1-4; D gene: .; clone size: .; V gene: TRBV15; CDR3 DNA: TGTGCCACCAGCGGCTTAACAGGACACAATGAAAAACTGTTTTTT; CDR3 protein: CATSGLTGHNEKLFF
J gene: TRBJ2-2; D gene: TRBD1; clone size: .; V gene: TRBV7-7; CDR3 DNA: TGTGCCAGCAGCTCCGACAGGGACGTCACCGGGGAGCTGTTTTTT; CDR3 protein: CASSSDRDVTGELFF